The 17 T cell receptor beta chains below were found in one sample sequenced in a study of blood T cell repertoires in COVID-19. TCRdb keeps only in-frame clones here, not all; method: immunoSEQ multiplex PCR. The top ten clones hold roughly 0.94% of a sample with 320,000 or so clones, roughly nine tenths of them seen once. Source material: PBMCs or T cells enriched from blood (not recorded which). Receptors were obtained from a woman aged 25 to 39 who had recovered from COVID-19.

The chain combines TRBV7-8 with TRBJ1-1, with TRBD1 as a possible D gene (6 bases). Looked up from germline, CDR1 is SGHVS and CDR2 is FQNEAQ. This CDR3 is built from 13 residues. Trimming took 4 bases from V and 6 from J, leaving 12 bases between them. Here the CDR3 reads CASSSAQGSEAFF. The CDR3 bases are TGTGCCAGCAGCTCGGCTCAGGGGTCTGAAGCTTTCTTT.

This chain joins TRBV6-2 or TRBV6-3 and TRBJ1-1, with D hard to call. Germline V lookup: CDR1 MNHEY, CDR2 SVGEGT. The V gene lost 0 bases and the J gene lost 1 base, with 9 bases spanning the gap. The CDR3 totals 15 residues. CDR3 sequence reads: CASSYSPGRNTEAFF. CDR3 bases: TGTGCCAGCAGTTACTCCCCGGGGAGGAACACTGAAGCTTTCTTT.

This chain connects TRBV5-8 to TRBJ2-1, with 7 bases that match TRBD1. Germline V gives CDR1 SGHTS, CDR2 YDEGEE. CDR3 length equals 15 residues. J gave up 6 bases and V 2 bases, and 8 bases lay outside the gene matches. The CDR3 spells CASSLHRDRVNEQFF. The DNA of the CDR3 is TGTGCCAGCAGCTTACACCGGGACAGAGTCAATGAGCAGTTCTTC.

The CDR3 loop reads CASSPLTGSSGNTIYF. The CDR3 DNA follows: TGCGCCAGCAGCCCTCTGACAGGGTCCTCTGGAAACACCATATATTTT. The rearrangement uses TRBV5-1 and TRBJ1-3, with TRBD1 identical over 7 bases. Looked up from germline, CDR1 is SGHRS and CDR2 is YFSETQ. The CDR3 contains 16 residues. With V trimmed by 4 bases and J by 0 bases, 7 bases remained unmatched.

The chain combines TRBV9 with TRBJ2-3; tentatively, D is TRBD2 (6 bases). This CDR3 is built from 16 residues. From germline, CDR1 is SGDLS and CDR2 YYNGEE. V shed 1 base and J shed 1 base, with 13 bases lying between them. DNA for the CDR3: TGTGCCAGCAGCGTAAGCCGGGGGATAGGCACAGATACGCAGTATTTT. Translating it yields CASSVSRGIGTDTQYF.

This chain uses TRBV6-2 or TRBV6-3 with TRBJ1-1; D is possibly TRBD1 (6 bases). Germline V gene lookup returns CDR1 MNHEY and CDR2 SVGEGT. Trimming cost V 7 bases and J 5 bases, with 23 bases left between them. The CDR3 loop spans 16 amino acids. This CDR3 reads CASTPNTGQAGTEAFF. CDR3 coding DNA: TGTGCCAGCACCCCAAATACGGGACAAGCGGGGACTGAAGCTTTCTTT.

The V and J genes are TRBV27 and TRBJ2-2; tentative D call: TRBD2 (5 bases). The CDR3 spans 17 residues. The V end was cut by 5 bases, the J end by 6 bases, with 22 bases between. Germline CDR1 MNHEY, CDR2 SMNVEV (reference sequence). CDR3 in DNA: TGTGCCAGCAGTCCAATATCCGGGAACAGCAACCCCGGGGAGCTGTTTTTT. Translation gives CASSPISGNSNPGELFF.

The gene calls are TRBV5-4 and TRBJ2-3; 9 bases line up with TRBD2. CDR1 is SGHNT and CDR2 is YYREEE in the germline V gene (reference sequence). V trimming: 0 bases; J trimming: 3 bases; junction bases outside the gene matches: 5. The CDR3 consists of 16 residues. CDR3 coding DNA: TGTGCCAGCAGCTTGGGCGGGGGGGGCCCGACAGATACGCAGTATTTT. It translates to CASSLGGGGPTDTQYF. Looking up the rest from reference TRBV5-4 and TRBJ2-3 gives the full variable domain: ETGVTQSPTHLIKTRGQQVTLRCSSQSGHNTVSWYQQALGQGPQFIFQYYREEENGRGNFPPRFSGLQFPNYSSELNVNALELDDSALYLCASSLGGGGPTDTQYFGPGTRLTVL.

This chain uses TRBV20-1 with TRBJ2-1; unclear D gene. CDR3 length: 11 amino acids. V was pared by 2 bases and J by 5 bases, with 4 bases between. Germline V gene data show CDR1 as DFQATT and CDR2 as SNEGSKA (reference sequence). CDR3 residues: CSARTDNEQFF. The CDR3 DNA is TGCAGTGCTAGAACGGACAATGAGCAGTTCTTC.

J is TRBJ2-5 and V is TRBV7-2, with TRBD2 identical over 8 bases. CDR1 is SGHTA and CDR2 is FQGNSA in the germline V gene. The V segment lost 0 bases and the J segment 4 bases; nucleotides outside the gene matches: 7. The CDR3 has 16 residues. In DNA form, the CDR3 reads TGTGCCAGCAGCTTAGCTCGGGGGGGCGGTGCAGAGACCCAGTACTTC. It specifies CASSLARGGGAETQYF. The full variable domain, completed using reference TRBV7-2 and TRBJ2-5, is GAGVSQSPSNKVTEKGKDVELRCDPISGHTALYWYRQSLGQGLEFLIYFQGNSAPDKSGLPSDRFSAERTGGSVSTLTIQRTQQEDSAVYLCASSLARGGGAETQYFGPGTRLLVL.

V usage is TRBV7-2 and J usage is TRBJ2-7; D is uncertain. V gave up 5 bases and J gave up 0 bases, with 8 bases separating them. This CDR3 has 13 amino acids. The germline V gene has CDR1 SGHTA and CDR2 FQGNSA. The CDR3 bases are TGTGCCAGCAGCCAGCGAGCCTCCTACGAGCAGTACTTC. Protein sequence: CASSQRASYEQYF.

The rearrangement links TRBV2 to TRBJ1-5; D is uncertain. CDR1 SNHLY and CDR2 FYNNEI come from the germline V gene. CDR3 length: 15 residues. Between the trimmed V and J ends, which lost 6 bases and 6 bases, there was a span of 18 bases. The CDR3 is CASSRGEGSSQPQHF. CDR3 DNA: TGTGCCAGCAGCCGGGGAGAGGGAAGTAGTCAGCCCCAGCATTTT.

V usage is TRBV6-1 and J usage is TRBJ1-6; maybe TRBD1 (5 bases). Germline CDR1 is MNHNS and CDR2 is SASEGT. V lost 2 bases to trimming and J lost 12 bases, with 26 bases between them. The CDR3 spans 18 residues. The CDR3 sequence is CASSEMVFGLGPNGPLHF. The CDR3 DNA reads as TGTGCCAGCAGTGAAATGGTGTTTGGGCTGGGGCCAAATGGACCCCTCCACTTT.

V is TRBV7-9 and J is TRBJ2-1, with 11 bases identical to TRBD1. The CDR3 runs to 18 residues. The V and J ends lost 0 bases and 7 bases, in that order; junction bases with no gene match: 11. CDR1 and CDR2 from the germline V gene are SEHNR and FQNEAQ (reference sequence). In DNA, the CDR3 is TGTGCCAGCAGCTTAGCGGGTCCCGGGACAGGGGGTAGTAATGAGCAGTTCTTC. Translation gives CASSLAGPGTGGSNEQFF.

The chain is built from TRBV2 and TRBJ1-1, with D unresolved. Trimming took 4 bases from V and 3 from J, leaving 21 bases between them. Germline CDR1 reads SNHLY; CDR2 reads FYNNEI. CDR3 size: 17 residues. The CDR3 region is CASSVRRRFMLDTEAFF. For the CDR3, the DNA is TGTGCCAGCAGTGTCCGAAGGAGGTTCATGTTGGACACTGAAGCTTTCTTT.

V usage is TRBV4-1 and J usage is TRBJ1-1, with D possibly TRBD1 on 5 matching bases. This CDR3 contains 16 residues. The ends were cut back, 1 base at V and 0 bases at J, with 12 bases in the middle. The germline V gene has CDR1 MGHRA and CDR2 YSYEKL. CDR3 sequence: CASSQVQTALNTEAFF. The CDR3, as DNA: TGCGCCAGCAGCCAAGTCCAGACAGCCCTGAACACTGAAGCTTTCTTT.

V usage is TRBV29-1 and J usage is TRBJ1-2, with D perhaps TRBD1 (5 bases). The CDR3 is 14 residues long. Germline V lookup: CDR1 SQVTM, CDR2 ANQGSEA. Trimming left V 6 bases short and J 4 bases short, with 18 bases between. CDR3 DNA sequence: TGCAGCGTAGAATTAGGGGAAAGGCGCTATGGCTACACCTTC. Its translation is CSVELGERRYGYTF.